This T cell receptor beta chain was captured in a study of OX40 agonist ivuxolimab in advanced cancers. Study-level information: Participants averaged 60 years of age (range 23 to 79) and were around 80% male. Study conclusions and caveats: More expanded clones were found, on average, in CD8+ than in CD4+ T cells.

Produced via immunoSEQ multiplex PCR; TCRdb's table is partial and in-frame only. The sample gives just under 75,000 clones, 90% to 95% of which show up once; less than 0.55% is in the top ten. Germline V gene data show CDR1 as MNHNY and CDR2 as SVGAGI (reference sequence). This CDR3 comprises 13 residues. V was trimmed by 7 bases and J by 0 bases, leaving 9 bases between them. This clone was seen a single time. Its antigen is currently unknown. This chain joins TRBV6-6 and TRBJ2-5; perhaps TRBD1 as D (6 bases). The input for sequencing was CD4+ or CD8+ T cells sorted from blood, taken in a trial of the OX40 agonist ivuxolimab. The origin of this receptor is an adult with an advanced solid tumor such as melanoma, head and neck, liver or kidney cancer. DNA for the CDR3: TGTGCCAGCACTGGACAGCACCAAGAGACCCAGTACTTC. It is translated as CASTGQHQETQYF.